The 11 T cell receptor beta chains below come from one sample, sequenced in a study of T cell changes during pregnancy in multiple sclerosis. The protocol was immunoSEQ multiplex PCR, while the TCRdb copy is restricted to in-frame clones and leaves out a portion. The table shows 69,000 or so clones, with about 92% occurring only once. The sample was peripheral blood, taken in the third trimester of pregnancy. The origin of the receptors is a female donor in good health, enrolled as a control in a pregnancy study.

The chain is built from TRBV27 and TRBJ2-3, with 8 bases that match TRBD2. In germline, CDR1 is MNHEY, CDR2 SMNVEV (reference sequence). Trimming removed 5 bases from V and 2 bases from J; junction bases left unmatched: 9. This CDR3 spans 16 amino acids. DNA of the CDR3: TGTGCCAGCAGTACCCTAGAGCGGGAGAACACAGATACGCAGTATTTT. As protein: CASSTLERENTDTQYF.

The chain combines TRBV7-3 with TRBJ2-3, with TRBD2 identical over 9 bases. The CDR3 covers 16 residues. Germline V gene data show CDR1 as SGHTA and CDR2 as FQGTGA. The J segment lost 3 bases and the V segment lost 2 bases, leaving 6 bases of the junction unmatched. CDR3 sequence (DNA): TGTGCCAGCAGCTTAGGGCTAGCGGGATGGACAGATACGCAGTATTTT. This encodes CASSLGLAGWTDTQYF.

This chain uses TRBV27 with TRBJ1-5; D may be TRBD1 (6 bases). V was shortened by 2 bases and J by 2 bases, with 13 bases between the two germline ends. The CDR3 sequence is 16 residues long. Germline CDR1 reads MNHEY; CDR2 reads SMNVEV (reference sequence). The CDR3 nucleotides are TGTGCCAGCAGTTTAAAGTCAGGGGACGGCAATCAGCCCCAGCATTTT. Protein sequence: CASSLKSGDGNQPQHF.

The chain combines TRBV7-2 with TRBJ2-1; a possible D gene is TRBD2 (6 bases). The CDR3 totals 13 residues. Trimming left V 1 base short and J 9 bases short, with 10 bases between. Germline CDR1 and CDR2: SGHTA and FQGNSA. The CDR3 coding sequence is TGTGCCAGCAGCTTAGTGCTGGGACTTGAGCAGTTCTTC. The encoded protein is CASSLVLGLEQFF.

The gene calls are TRBV4-3 and TRBJ2-1, with 8 bases aligning to TRBD1. This CDR3 region has 16 residues. J gave up 0 bases and V 0 bases, and 1 base lay outside the gene matches. Germline-derived CDR1 and CDR2 are LGHNA and YSLEER. CDR3 in amino acids: CASSQETGGSYNEQFF. The DNA for the CDR3 is TGCGCCAGCAGCCAAGAAACAGGGGGCTCCTACAATGAGCAGTTCTTC.

The chain carries TRBV15 and TRBJ2-1; 10 nucleotides align to TRBD2. Germline-derived CDR1 and CDR2 are LNHNV and YYDKDF (reference sequence). This CDR3 region has 15 residues. The ends lost 1 base at V and 9 bases at J; junction bases unmatched: 6. The CDR3 reads CATSRAGLAASEQFF. The CDR3 DNA reads as TGTGCCACCAGCAGAGCAGGACTAGCGGCTTCTGAGCAGTTCTTC.

The chain carries TRBV5-4 and TRBJ1-1; tentatively, D is TRBD1 (6 bases). V gave up 2 bases and J gave up 1 base, with 9 bases separating them. Germline assignment: CDR1 SGHNT and CDR2 YYREEE (reference sequence). The CDR3 covers 14 residues. CDR3 loop: CASSFPDRNTEAFF. In DNA form, the CDR3 reads TGTGCCAGCAGCTTCCCGGACAGGAACACTGAAGCTTTCTTT.

This clone was detected only a few times. This rearrangement joins TRBV4-1 to TRBJ2-1; tentative D call: TRBD2 (5 bases). Trimming pared 3 bases from V and 3 bases from J, leaving 15 bases between. Germline CDR1 is MGHRA and CDR2 is YSYEKL. The length of the CDR3 is 16 residues. The DNA for the CDR3 is TGCGCCAGCAGCCAGCGAGGTAGGAGGATCTACAATGAGCAGTTCTTC. Amino acid sequence: CASSQRGRRIYNEQFF.

The chain carries TRBV9 and TRBJ2-2; TRBD2 matches 8 bases. The CDR3 extends over 15 amino acids. The V segment lost 6 bases and the J segment 6 bases; nucleotides outside the gene matches: 10. CDR1 SGDLS and CDR2 YYNGEE come from the germline V gene. CDR3 in amino acids: CASTRDGRAAGELFF. The CDR3 DNA reads TGTGCCAGCACCCGGGACGGGAGGGCTGCCGGGGAGCTGTTTTTT.

This chain joins TRBV30 and TRBJ1-1; D gene ambiguous. From germline, CDR1 is GTSNPN and CDR2 SVGIG (reference sequence). V lost 8 bases to trimming and J lost 1 base, with 8 bases between them. CDR3 length: 11 amino acids. CDR3 sequence: CAGQANTEAFF. The CDR3 DNA reads as TGTGCCGGGCAGGCGAACACTGAAGCTTTCTTT.

This clone was recorded once. The rearrangement links TRBV11-2 to TRBJ2-3; D uncertain. Trimming left V 1 base short and J 1 base short, with 12 bases between. The V gene's germline CDR1 is SGHAT and CDR2 FQNNGV. This CDR3 comprises 16 residues. The CDR3 DNA sequence: TGTGCCAGCAGCTTAGGAGCTCTCCTTGGCACAGATACGCAGTATTTT. Protein product: CASSLGALLGTDTQYF.